The 4 T cell receptor beta chains given below trace back to one sample, sequenced in a study of T-cell memory formation after mild COVID-19. TCRdb re-analysed the 5' RACE reads in MiXCR, keeping a single row per CDR3 protein. Found here are around 160,000 distinct CDR3 sequences, more than 9% of them singletons; the top ten hold 3.5% to 4%. Material: PBMCs or a T cell subset sorted from them (not recorded which). These receptors were taken from a man younger than 35 who had mild COVID-19 (a few samples of this study predate the infection). Cell type and time point are not known.

This clonotype was observed a handful of times. The rearrangement links TRBV20-1 to TRBJ2-2; 9 nucleotides line up with TRBD1. This CDR3 is 18 amino acids long. CDR1 is DFQATT, CDR2 SNEGSKA, per germline (reference sequence). Trimming cost V 2 bases and J 4 bases; bases outside gene matches: 14. The CDR3 DNA is TGCAGTGCTAGAAACGATTATGCTGGACAGGGGTTCACCGGGGAGCTGTTTTTT. It translates to CSARNDYAGQGFTGELFF.

The table lists this clonotype with a few counts. This chain links TRBV2 with TRBJ2-1; 9 positions agree with TRBD2. Germline CDR1 is SNHLY and CDR2 is FYNNEI. CDR3 length equals 18 residues. With V trimmed by 6 bases and J by 6 bases, 18 bases remained unmatched. CDR3 amino acids: CASRPSRDVGLARNEQFF. The CDR3 DNA follows: TGTGCCAGCAGACCATCCCGTGATGTGGGACTAGCCCGCAATGAGCAGTTCTTC.

This clonotype has ten or more counts. The chain employs TRBV7-2 and TRBJ2-4; 9 bases are a match to TRBD1. V trimming: 2 bases; J trimming: 1 base; junction bases outside the gene matches: 6. Germline V lookup: CDR1 SGHTA, CDR2 FQGNSA. This CDR3 contains 17 residues. The CDR3 loop is CASSLSQGQGAKNIQYF. The CDR3 DNA follows: TGTGCCAGCAGCTTATCCCAAGGACAGGGGGCCAAAAACATTCAGTACTTC.

J is TRBJ2-2 and V is TRBV5-4, with TRBD2 matching over 9 bases. Germline V gene sequence: CDR1 SGHNT, CDR2 YYREEE (reference sequence). V lost 0 bases, J lost 0 bases, and 3 bases stayed unmatched. The CDR3 contains 17 residues. CDR3 sequence (DNA): TGTGCCAGCAGCTTGGGCGGGGGGGCCGCGAACACCGGGGAGCTGTTTTTT. It translates to CASSLGGGAANTGELFF.